This T cell receptor (beta chain) was sequenced in a study of T cell repertoires in cytomegalovirus infection. Deletions cut 8 bases from V and 5 bases from J, with 6 bases between. CDR3 length: 10 residues. CDR1 SEHNR and CDR2 FQNEAQ come from the germline V gene (reference sequence). TCRdb re-called the reads with MiXCR, one entry per CDR3 protein. The sample lists hundreds of thousands of distinct CDR3 sequences, 30% to 40% occurring once. This clonotype has ten or more counts. Its antigen is not known. The TCR originated in a human donor in good health (CMV status not recorded). Some clones in this sample may be carry-over from other donors' samples. The chain uses TRBV7-9 and TRBJ1-1; no clear D. The specimen was cultured CD8+ T cells from PBMCs, collected from culture after CMV antigen stimulation. The CDR3 DNA reads as TGTGCCAGCGCAAGGACTGAAGCTTTCTTT. Protein sequence: CASARTEAFF.